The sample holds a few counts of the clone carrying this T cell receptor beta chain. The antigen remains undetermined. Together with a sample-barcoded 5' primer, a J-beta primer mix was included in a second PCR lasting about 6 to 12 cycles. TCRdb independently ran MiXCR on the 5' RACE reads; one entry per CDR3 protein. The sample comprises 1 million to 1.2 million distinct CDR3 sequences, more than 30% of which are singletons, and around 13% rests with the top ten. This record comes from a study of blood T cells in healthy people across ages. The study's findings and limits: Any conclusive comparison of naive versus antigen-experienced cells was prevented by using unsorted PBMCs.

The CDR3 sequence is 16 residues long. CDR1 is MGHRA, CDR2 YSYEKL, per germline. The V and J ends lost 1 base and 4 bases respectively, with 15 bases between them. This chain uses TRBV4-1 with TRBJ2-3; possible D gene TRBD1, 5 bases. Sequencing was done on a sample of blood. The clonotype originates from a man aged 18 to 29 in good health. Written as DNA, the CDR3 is TGCGCCAGCAGCCAAGTGGGGCCAGGGTCGGCAGATACGCAGTATTTT. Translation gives CASSQVGPGSADTQYF.